This T cell receptor beta chain was sequenced for a study of vaccination effects on CD4 cells after COVID-19. Background on the study: Sequencing followed a ViraFEST assay step that expanded antigen-specific CD4+ T cells with viral peptide pools.

This clone showed up just a few times. Its antigen is unidentified. A 10-day culture period preceded the isolation of CD4+ T cells. Vaccination of participants consisted of two doses of either the BNT162b2 or mRNA-1273 vaccine. Half-medium changes using IL-2 medium occurred on days 3 and 7. The data were produced by immunoSEQ multiplex PCR, yet TCRdb's version contains in-frame clones alone and is incomplete. Among more than 60,000 clones listed, 74% were seen once. Specimen: CD4+ T cells from PBMCs cultured without peptide, collected after COVID-19 vaccination. The source of this sequence is a human donor who received a COVID-19 vaccine.

The CDR3 spells CASDPDPAGAWAAQYF. In DNA, the CDR3 is TGTGCTAGTGACCCAGACCCAGCGGGGGCATGGGCGGCGCAGTATTTT. This chain joins TRBV12-5 and TRBJ2-3; 8 positions agree with TRBD2. V shed 7 bases and J 10 bases; nucleotides not matched to a gene: 19. The CDR3 runs 16 residues. Germline assignment: CDR1 LGHNT and CDR2 FRNRAP.